This is a list of T cell receptor beta chains from one sample in a study of CD8 T cells in ankylosing spondylitis. TCRdb passed the 5' RACE reads through MiXCR, listing each CDR3 protein once. This repertoire shows a few hundred thousand distinct CDR3 sequences, around 10% found once; its top ten account for roughly 9.2%. Sequenced input: blood, either unsorted or a sorted T cell fraction (not recorded which). These TCRs come from a female donor with ankylosing spondylitis or in good health (not recorded which). CDR3s include the opening cysteine and the closing phenylalanine or tryptophan. The D gene is left open where the match is weak. Rows may omit the clone size; those that give it use once, few, many or a size class.

DNA	CDR3	size	length	J	V	D
TGTGCCAGCAGACCCGAGGGGAATGAGCAGTTCTTC	CASRPEGNEQFF	many	12	TRBJ2-1	TRBV7-8	.
TGTGCCAGCAGCCCAGCCCGAGGGACAGAGGAAGCTTTCTTT	CASSPARGTEEAFF	many	14	TRBJ1-1	TRBV7-9	TRBD1
TGTGCCAGCAAACCCACGACGGATTTAAACACTGAAGCTTTCTTT	CASKPTTDLNTEAFF	.	15	TRBJ1-1	TRBV5-4	.
TGTGCCAGCAGTTTCCCCACAGGGGGCGTCTATGGCTACACCTTC	CASSFPTGGVYGYTF	many	15	TRBJ1-2	TRBV12-3/TRBV12-4	TRBD1
TGCGCCAGCAGCTTGGATGGGACTTTGAACACCGGGGAGCTGTTTTTT	CASSLDGTLNTGELFF	.	16	TRBJ2-2	TRBV5-1	.
TGTGCCAGCAGTCGTCGCACAGATACGCAGTATTTT	CASSRRTDTQYF	many	12	TRBJ2-3	TRBV12-3/TRBV12-4	.
TGCAGTGCTAGGAAGATGAACACTGAAGCTTTCTTT	CSARKMNTEAFF	few	12	TRBJ1-1	TRBV20-1	.
TGTGCCATCAGGGGATCCCAATCCCCTGATCAGCCCCAGCATTTT	CAIRGSQSPDQPQHF	.	15	TRBJ1-5	TRBV10-3	.
TGCAGTGCTCCCAGACTAGCGGGGGGGCCGACGTCAAGATCAGATACGCAGTATTTT	CSAPRLAGGPTSRSDTQYF	few	19	TRBJ2-3	TRBV20-1	TRBD2
TGTGCCACCAGTACGGGAGGGCCTTGGTACGAGCAGTACTTC	CATSTGGPWYEQYF	many	14	TRBJ2-7	TRBV24-1	TRBD2
TGCAGTGCGACTGGCGACGGGACAGGGGGTATGTATAGCAATCAGCCCCAGCATTTT	CSATGDGTGGMYSNQPQHF	.	19	TRBJ1-5	TRBV20-1	TRBD1
TGCGCCAGCAGCTTGAGTCCAGGGGAGATCGGGGAGCTGTTTTTT	CASSLSPGEIGELFF	many	15	TRBJ2-2	TRBV5-1	.
TGCGCCAGCAGCTTGGCCGCACAGGGCCTCACAGATACGCAGTATTTT	CASSLAAQGLTDTQYF	many	16	TRBJ2-3	TRBV5-1	.
TGCAGCGTCGTGGGACAGACAGATACGCAGTATTTT	CSVVGQTDTQYF	.	12	TRBJ2-3	TRBV29-1	TRBD1
TGCAGTGCTAGGACTGGGACCCAGTACTTC	CSARTGTQYF	.	10	TRBJ2-5	TRBV20-1	.
TGTGCCAGCAGCTTACCTCATACGGGGGGCGGCTATGGCTACACCTTC	CASSLPHTGGGYGYTF	many	16	TRBJ1-2	TRBV5-5	.
TGTGCCAGCAGAGACTACTCCTACAATGAGCAGTTCTTC	CASRDYSYNEQFF	many	13	TRBJ2-1	TRBV7-9	.
TGTGCCAGCCTCGACCTCTTGGGAGTGAACACCGGGGAGCTGTTTTTT	CASLDLLGVNTGELFF	many	16	TRBJ2-2	TRBV6-1	.
TGTGCCAGCATTCTCCGGGACGGGAACACTGAAGCTTTCTTT	CASILRDGNTEAFF	.	14	TRBJ1-1	TRBV7-9	.
TGCGCCAGCACACTCCAGGACTGGGCAGATACGCAGTATTTT	CASTLQDWADTQYF	many	14	TRBJ2-3	TRBV5-1	.
TGCAGTGCCGGGGGGGTAAGGGGCGAGCAGTACTTC	CSAGGVRGEQYF	many	12	TRBJ2-7	TRBV20-1	TRBD2